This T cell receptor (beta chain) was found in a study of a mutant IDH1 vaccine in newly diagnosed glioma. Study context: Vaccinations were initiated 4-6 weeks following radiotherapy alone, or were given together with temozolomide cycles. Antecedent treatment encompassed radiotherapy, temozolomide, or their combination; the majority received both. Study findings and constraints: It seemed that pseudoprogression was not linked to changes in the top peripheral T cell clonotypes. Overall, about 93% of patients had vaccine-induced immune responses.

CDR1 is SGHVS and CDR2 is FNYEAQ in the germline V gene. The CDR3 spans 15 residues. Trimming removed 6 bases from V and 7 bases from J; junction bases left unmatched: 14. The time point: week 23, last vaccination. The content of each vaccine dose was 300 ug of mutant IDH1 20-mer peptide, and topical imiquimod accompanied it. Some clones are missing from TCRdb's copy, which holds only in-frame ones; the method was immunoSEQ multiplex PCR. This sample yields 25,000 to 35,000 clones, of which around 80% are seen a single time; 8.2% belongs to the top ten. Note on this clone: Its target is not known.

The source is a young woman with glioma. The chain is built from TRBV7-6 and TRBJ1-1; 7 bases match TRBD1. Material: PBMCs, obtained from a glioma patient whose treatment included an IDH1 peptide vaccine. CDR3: CASSFTQGKGNEAFF. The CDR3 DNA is TGTGCCAGCAGTTTTACACAGGGGAAGGGGAATGAAGCTTTCTTT.